Listed here are 9 T cell receptor beta chains from one sample, sequenced in a study of blood T cell repertoires in COVID-19. Clones were sequenced by immunoSEQ multiplex PCR, and TCRdb holds only the in-frame ones, with some missing. Of around 250,000 clones detected, roughly 80% appear once; the ten largest clones hold 3% to 4%. Sequencing was carried out using peripheral blood. These receptors were obtained from a woman aged 18 to 35 with acute or convalescent COVID-19.

The chain combines TRBV14 with TRBJ1-2; 7 bases are a match to TRBD1. J lost 1 base, V lost 5 bases, and 4 bases had no gene match. Per the germline V gene, CDR1 is SGHDN and CDR2 is FVKESK. The CDR3 sequence is 14 residues long. The CDR3 nucleotides read TGTGCCAGCAGCAGGGACAGCCTTAACTATGGCTACACCTTC. Translated, it gives CASSRDSLNYGYTF.

V and J are TRBV10-1 and TRBJ2-7, with 9 bases matching TRBD1. Trimming at V came to 3 bases and at J to 4 bases, leaving 7 bases not matched to a gene. This CDR3 has 15 residues. Looked up from germline, CDR1 is WNHNN and CDR2 is SYGVQD (reference sequence). The CDR3 here is CASSDPGTGQYEQYF. The CDR3 bases are TGCGCCAGCAGTGACCCCGGGACAGGGCAATACGAGCAGTACTTC.

The chain links TRBV4-3 to TRBJ2-7; possibly TRBD1 for D (6 bases). V shed 1 base and J shed 0 bases, with 10 bases lying between them. CDR1 is LGHNA, CDR2 YSLEER, per germline. The length of the CDR3 is 15 residues. CDR3 nucleotides: TGCGCCAGCAGCCAAGCACCAGGGGTCTCCTACGAGCAGTACTTC. Its translation: CASSQAPGVSYEQYF.

The chain uses TRBV7-8 and TRBJ1-2; D uncertain. Germline lookup yields CDR1 SGHVS and CDR2 FQNEAQ. The CDR3 totals 12 residues. V lost 5 bases, J lost 14 bases, and 18 bases lay in between. CDR3 amino acids: CASSRPGRRATF. The DNA of the CDR3 is TGTGCCAGCAGCCGCCCCGGGAGGAGGGCTACCTTC.

The sample holds a few counts of this clone. Other DNA variants within this sample encode the same CDR3. The chain recombines TRBV19 with TRBJ2-6; 9 bases are shared with TRBD1. The CDR3 runs to 19 residues. In germline, CDR1 is LNHDA, CDR2 SQIVND (reference sequence). After removal of 3 bases from V and 0 bases from J, the junction contained 9 bases not matched to a gene. The CDR3 DNA reads TGTGCCAGTAGTATCCGACGACAGGGGGTAGACTCTGGGGCCAACGTCCTGACTTTC. Residues: CASSIRRQGVDSGANVLTF.

The chain links TRBV6-5 to TRBJ1-3, with D perhaps matching TRBD1 (5 bases). The V and J ends lost 6 bases and 0 bases respectively, with 12 bases between them. In germline, CDR1 is MNHEY, CDR2 SVGAGI. The CDR3 has 15 residues. CDR3 residues: CASSQGQSSGNTIYF. The CDR3 DNA is TGTGCCAGCAGCCAGGGCCAGAGCTCTGGAAACACCATATATTTT.

This clone was seen only a few times. The J gene is TRBJ1-3, the V gene TRBV6-5; D may be TRBD1 (5 bases). CDR1 is MNHEY and CDR2 is SVGAGI in the germline V gene. V was trimmed by 4 bases and J by 4 bases, leaving 8 bases between them. The CDR3 has 13 residues. In DNA, the CDR3 is TGTGCCAGCAGTTTAGACAGCGGAAACACCATATATTTT. It translates to CASSLDSGNTIYF.

This clone was recorded once. J is TRBJ2-3 and V is TRBV15; TRBD2 matches 12 bases. The J segment lost 4 bases and the V segment lost 1 base, leaving 9 bases of the junction unmatched. The germline V gene encodes CDR1 LNHNV and CDR2 YYDKDF (reference sequence). The CDR3 sequence is 18 residues long. CDR3 in DNA: TGTGCCACCAGCAGAGGATCCAGACTAGCGGGAGTCGCAGATACGCAGTATTTT. Its protein product is CATSRGSRLAGVADTQYF.

This chain links TRBV27 with TRBJ1-6; tentative D call: TRBD1 (5 bases). Germline V gene sequence: CDR1 MNHEY, CDR2 SMNVEV (reference sequence). V was clipped by 3 bases and J by 0 bases, with 9 bases between them. This CDR3 has 16 residues. The CDR3 DNA reads TGTGCCAGCAGTTTTGACAGAAGCTCCTATAATTCACCCCTCCACTTT. Protein product: CASSFDRSSYNSPLHF.